This entry is about one T cell receptor (beta chain). The table came from immunoSEQ multiplex PCR; TCRdb's copy has only in-frame clones and leaves some out. The data hold 65,000 to 80,000 clones, with around nine tenths observed a single time. From germline, CDR1 is MNHEY and CDR2 SMNVEV (reference sequence). V was cut by 5 bases and J by 2 bases, with 22 bases left in between. The CDR3 spans 17 residues. These data come from a study of blood T cell repertoires in COVID-19. V usage is TRBV27 and J usage is TRBJ2-7; D unclear. Sample: peripheral blood. The sequence came from a man aged 50 or older with active COVID-19. The CDR3 protein is CASSPRSGRFLPYEQYF. DNA for the CDR3: TGTGCCAGCAGTCCTCGATCTGGGCGATTTTTGCCCTACGAGCAGTACTTC.